The rows below give T cell receptor beta chains drawn from one sample of a study of vaccination effects on CD4 cells after COVID-19. Repertoires were generated with immunoSEQ multiplex PCR, while TCRdb's copy carries only in-frame clones and drops some. The sample yields 30,000 to 35,000 clones, roughly 73% seen once. Their antigen targets remain unknown. Sequenced here: CD4+ T cells from PBMCs cultured with HCoV-OC43 spike peptides, sampled before COVID-19 vaccination. The receptors here all came from a human donor who received a COVID-19 vaccine. Both conserved end residues are trimmed from each CDR3.

>TRBV11-3
ASSLGTGRNTEAF
>TRBV5-4
ASSLAGTRAGELF
>TRBV12-3/TRBV12-4
ASSLARTLGYT
>TRBV30
AWSADAGGQF
>TRBV19
ASRPGVRVEYRNTIY
>TRBV7-9
ASSQNTNQPQH
>TRBV7-9
ASSWSEDEKLF
>TRBV5-5
ASSPGGNRDIQY
>TRBV5-4
ASSLAGESYNEQF
>TRBV29-1
SVPGQGSGFEAF
>TRBV28
ASRTHTYEQY
>TRBV4-1
ASSQERVAQETQY
>TRBV6-6
ASSSPQVSGNTIY
>TRBV6-1
ASSEALLWSAGANVLT
>TRBV5-4
ASSSRTGAGEAF
>TRBV6-6
ASSLSGGVYNEQF
>TRBV6-1
ASSELAGGQETQY
>TRBV21-1
ASSISGGGQGFYEQY
>TRBV11-2
ASSSYQETQY
>TRBV6-5
ASSTHLGLQETQY
>TRBV3-1/TRBV3-2
ASSQAPETQY
>TRBV5-1
ASSLAGGTNTGELF
>TRBV10-3
AISERDRGPNTGELF
>TRBV2
ASKALAGRSEQF